These T cell receptor beta chains were read from a single sample in a study of blood T cell repertoires in COVID-19. The assay was immunoSEQ multiplex PCR, and TCRdb's table has in-frame clones only and misses some. The repertoire holds 220,000 or so clones, more than 75% seen once, with under 8.5% in the top ten. The sample taken for sequencing was peripheral blood. The receptors stem from a woman of 80 years or more with COVID-19, enrolled during active disease. Both conserved end residues are part of each CDR3. Fields, in order: D gene, clone size, J gene, V gene, CDR3 DNA, CDR3 protein. The D gene is left open where the match is weak. Only some rows state a clone size, as once, few, many or a class for expanded clones.

D: .; size: .; J: TRBJ1-1; V: TRBV5-1; DNA: TGCGCCAGCAGCCCAGAGGCCAGCCGCACTGAAGCTTTCTTT; CDR3: CASSPEASRTEAFF
D: .; size: few; J: TRBJ1-2; V: TRBV7-2; DNA: TGTGCCAGCAGCGTTGGGACAACCCTGGGGGATGGCTACACCTTC; CDR3: CASSVGTTLGDGYTF
D: TRBD1; size: .; J: TRBJ1-5; V: TRBV28; DNA: TGTGCCAGCACCCCTTGGGCGACAGGGGAAATTAGGAAGCCCCAGCATTTT; CDR3: CASTPWATGEIRKPQHF
D: .; size: .; J: TRBJ1-1; V: TRBV7-3; DNA: TGTGCCAGCAGCTTAGAGGGTATCACTGAAGCTTTCTTT; CDR3: CASSLEGITEAFF
D: TRBD1; size: .; J: TRBJ2-5; V: TRBV27; DNA: TGTGCCAGCAGTTTATCTAACAGGGGAGAGACCCAGTACTTC; CDR3: CASSLSNRGETQYF
D: .; size: .; J: TRBJ1-1; V: TRBV12-3/TRBV12-4; DNA: TGTGCCAGCAGTTTATCAACTGAAGCTTTCTTT; CDR3: CASSLSTEAFF
D: TRBD1; size: once; J: TRBJ1-2; V: TRBV9; DNA: TGTGCCAGCAGCTCTGGACAGGGCATTGGCTACACCTTC; CDR3: CASSSGQGIGYTF
D: TRBD2; size: .; J: TRBJ2-3; V: TRBV5-4; DNA: TGTGCCAGCGCGGGAGATCAAGATACGCAGTATTTT; CDR3: CASAGDQDTQYF
D: .; size: .; J: TRBJ1-6; V: TRBV3-1/TRBV3-2; DNA: TGTGCCAGCAGCCAAGAGGTGACAGGCAATTCACCCCTCCACTTT; CDR3: CASSQEVTGNSPLHF
D: .; size: .; J: TRBJ2-3; V: TRBV6-4; DNA: TGTGCCAGCAGTGCGTTAGGGGCAGATACGCAGTATTTT; CDR3: CASSALGADTQYF
D: TRBD2; size: .; J: TRBJ2-7; V: TRBV7-3; DNA: TGTGCCAGCAGCGCCGGGACTAGCGGCCCCTACGAGCAGTACTTC; CDR3: CASSAGTSGPYEQYF
D: .; size: .; J: TRBJ1-4; V: TRBV5-1; DNA: TGCGCCAGCAGCTTCACAGGATCAACTAATGAAAAACTGTTTTTT; CDR3: CASSFTGSTNEKLFF